These 18 T cell receptor beta chains share one sample of origin, sequenced in a study of Ad26.COV2.S vaccination and SARS-CoV-2 variants. Treatment denoted: roughly 18 received Ad26.COV2.S at low or high dose, single or two shots; several received placebo; per-sample allocation not given. Material that was analyzed had been drawn on day 63 after the first vaccine or placebo injection. TCRdb's table, derived via immunoSEQ multiplex PCR, lists solely in-frame clones and lacks some. The sample shows a few hundred thousand clones, 80% to 90% of them seen only once. The sample consisted of peripheral blood, taken in a trial of Ad26.COV2.S vaccine versus placebo. The receptors originated from a person between 18 and 65 years old who received the Ad26.COV2.S COVID-19 vaccine or a placebo.

The chain couples TRBV9 to TRBJ1-4, with D tentatively TRBD1 (5 bases). This CDR3 contains 15 residues. V gave up 4 bases and J gave up 7 bases, with 17 bases separating them. The germline gives CDR1 SGDLS, CDR2 YYNGEE. Written as DNA, the CDR3 is TGTGCCAGCAGCCCCGCGCCGGGGCCCGTTGAAAAACTGTTTTTT. Its protein is CASSPAPGPVEKLFF. The variable domain in full, with the rest retrieved from reference TRBV9 and TRBJ1-4, is DSGVTQTPKHLITATGQRVTLRCSPRSGDLSVYWYQQSLDQGLQFLIQYYNGEERAKGNILERFSAQQFPDLHSELNLSSLELGDSALYFCASSPAPGPVEKLFFGSGTQLSVL.

The chain employs TRBV9 and TRBJ1-3; 8 nucleotides align to TRBD1. Germline-derived CDR1 and CDR2 are SGDLS and YYNGEE. CDR3 length equals 15 residues. The J segment lost 7 bases and the V segment lost 2 bases, leaving 8 bases of the junction unmatched. CDR3 bases: TGTGCCAGCAGCGTTTCCGGGACAGGAGCTAACACCATATATTTT. The encoded protein is CASSVSGTGANTIYF.

The V gene is TRBV29-1, the J gene TRBJ1-1; D possibly corresponds to TRBD1 (5 bases). Germline V CDR1 and CDR2: SQVTM, ANQGSEA. Trimming took 6 bases from V and 1 from J, leaving 6 bases between them. The CDR3 is 11 residues long. CDR3: CSVDKNTEAFF. CDR3 nucleotide sequence: TGCAGCGTGGACAAGAACACTGAAGCTTTCTTT.

This chain links TRBV3-1 (or the pseudogene TRBV3-2) with TRBJ1-4; D call uncertain. The germline CDR1 and CDR2 sequences are LGHDT and YNNKEL (reference sequence). The germline V and J ends were trimmed by 5 bases and 12 bases, with 10 bases remaining between them. The CDR3 consists of 11 residues. The CDR3 DNA reads as TGTGCCAGCAGCAAGGGCCGGGAACTGTTTTTT. Amino acid sequence: CASSKGRELFF.

J is TRBJ2-5 and V is TRBV13, with 12 bases fitting TRBD2. The germline gives CDR1 PRHDT, CDR2 FYEKMQ (reference sequence). V shed 5 bases and J 2 bases; nucleotides not matched to a gene: 6. The CDR3 contains 16 residues. CDR3 amino acids: CASSVRTSGDQETQYF. The CDR3 bases are TGTGCCAGCAGCGTAAGGACTAGCGGGGATCAAGAGACCCAGTACTTC.

This chain joins TRBV7-6 and TRBJ2-7; D ambiguous. Germline V lookup: CDR1 SGHVS, CDR2 FNYEAQ. This CDR3 is 14 amino acids long. V was trimmed by 5 bases and J by 4 bases, leaving 15 bases between them. The CDR3 sequence is CASSVRPWGYEQYF. In DNA form, the CDR3 reads TGTGCCAGCAGCGTTCGACCCTGGGGATACGAGCAGTACTTC.

This rearrangement joins TRBV19 to TRBJ1-2; 7 bases are shared with TRBD1. Germline V lookup: CDR1 LNHDA, CDR2 SQIVND (reference sequence). V dropped 7 bases and J dropped 5; count of bases not matched to a gene: 13. The CDR3 has 15 residues. This CDR3 reads CASISWTGGNYGYTF. CDR3 in DNA: TGTGCCAGTATTAGTTGGACAGGAGGAAATTATGGCTACACCTTC.

V and J are TRBV18 and TRBJ1-4; TRBD1 might be the D (5 bases). The ends were cut back, 3 bases at V and 3 bases at J, with 14 bases in the middle. The germline gives CDR1 KGHSH, CDR2 LQKENI. The CDR3 has 16 amino acids. CDR3 sequence reads: CASSPGVQGSNEKLFF. The CDR3 DNA follows: TGTGCCAGCTCACCGGGGGTACAAGGGTCTAATGAAAAACTGTTTTTT.

The chain uses TRBV5-1 and TRBJ2-5, with 10 bases lining up with TRBD2. This CDR3 is built from 15 residues. V was pared by 4 bases and J by 4 bases, with 7 bases of the junction left unmatched. Germline CDR1 reads SGHRS; CDR2 reads YFSETQ. This CDR3 is CASSPIAGGGETQYF. The DNA of the CDR3 is TGCGCCAGCAGCCCGATAGCGGGGGGTGGAGAGACCCAGTACTTC.

The table lists this clone with a count of one. The gene calls are TRBV6-5 and TRBJ2-1, with TRBD2 as a possible D gene (5 bases). The CDR3 totals 15 residues. Germline V gene lookup returns CDR1 MNHEY and CDR2 SVGAGI. V was pared by 0 bases and J by 2 bases, with 8 bases between. Here the CDR3 DNA reads TGTGCCAGCAGTTACTCGAGGGTTCCCTACAATGAGCAGTTCTTC. This gives the protein CASSYSRVPYNEQFF.

The table lists this clone with a few counts. The chain links TRBV5-6 to TRBJ1-1; D is ambiguous. This CDR3 spans 11 amino acids. Germline CDR1 SGHDT, CDR2 YYEEEE. Trimming removed 4 bases from V and 6 bases from J, with 7 bases in between. CDR3 in DNA: TGTGCCAGCAGCCGTGGACCTGAAGCTTTCTTT. As protein: CASSRGPEAFF.

This chain uses TRBV12-5 with TRBJ1-6; 10 bases align to TRBD1. Trimming removed 1 base from V and 8 bases from J; junction bases left unmatched: 14. Germline V CDR1 and CDR2: LGHNT, FRNRAP. This CDR3 is built from 19 residues. CDR3 sequence reads: CASGLASGFLGTGDSPLHF. CDR3 in DNA: TGTGCTAGTGGTTTGGCCTCGGGCTTTCTTGGGACAGGGGATTCACCCCTCCACTTT.

The chain combines TRBV30 with TRBJ2-1; D remains ambiguous. The length of the CDR3 is 12 residues. Germline loops: CDR1 GTSNPN, CDR2 SVGIG (reference sequence). V shed 0 bases and J shed 5 bases, with 5 bases lying between them. CDR3 bases: TGTGCCTGGAGTGTCATCGACAATGAGCAGTTCTTC. Amino acids: CAWSVIDNEQFF.

The J gene is TRBJ1-1, the V gene TRBV6-5, with a weak D call TRBD1 (5 bases). The germline V gene has CDR1 MNHEY and CDR2 SVGAGI. Deletions cut 0 bases from V and 13 bases from J, with 12 bases between. This CDR3 is built from 12 residues. This chain's CDR3 is CASSYSRQGLFF. CDR3 DNA sequence: TGTGCCAGCAGTTACTCGAGGCAGGGCCTTTTCTTT.

The V gene is TRBV11-2, the J gene TRBJ2-3; no definite D call. This CDR3 is 15 amino acids long. V lost 2 bases, J lost 0 bases, and 9 bases lay in between. CDR1 and CDR2 (germline): SGHAT, FQNNGV. In DNA form, the CDR3 reads TGTGCCAGCAGCTTACTCCGGGTTAGCACAGATACGCAGTATTTT. This gives the protein CASSLLRVSTDTQYF.

The rearrangement uses TRBV9 and TRBJ1-2; D perhaps matches TRBD1 (5 bases). This CDR3 is 14 amino acids long. The germline V gene has CDR1 SGDLS and CDR2 YYNGEE. The germline V and J ends were trimmed by 3 bases and 4 bases, with 13 bases remaining between them. CDR3 in amino acids: CASSGRDGLYGYTF. CDR3 in DNA: TGTGCCAGCAGCGGCCGGGACGGCCTCTATGGCTACACCTTC.

This rearrangement joins TRBV7-9 to TRBJ2-5; perhaps TRBD1 as D (5 bases). Germline-derived CDR1 and CDR2 are SEHNR and FQNEAQ (reference sequence). The CDR3 length is 14 residues. Trimming took 6 bases from V and 7 from J, leaving 18 bases between them. The CDR3 protein is CASRVGQARGTQYF. CDR3 DNA: TGTGCCAGCAGGGTGGGCCAGGCAAGGGGGACCCAGTACTTC.

V is TRBV2 and J is TRBJ2-3; D is possibly TRBD1 or TRBD2 (6 bases each). The V end lost 3 bases, the J end lost 10 bases, and 17 bases lay between the germline ends. The CDR3 spans 14 residues. The germline gives CDR1 SNHLY, CDR2 FYNNEI. For the CDR3, the DNA is TGTGCCAGCAGTGAGGGGGGCCTCCCAGTCCCGCAGTATTTT. As protein: CASSEGGLPVPQYF. Complete variable domain (other parts from reference TRBV2 and TRBJ2-3): EPEVTQTPSHQVTQMGQEVILRCVPISNHLYFYWYRQILGQKVEFLVSFYNNEISEKSEIFDDQFSVERPDGSNFTLKIRSTKLEDSAMYFCASSEGGLPVPQYFGPGTRLTVL.